This TCR beta chain was found in a study of blood T cells in healthy people across ages. The CDR3 covers 13 residues. The germline gives CDR1 MNHEY, CDR2 SVGAGI. V shed 0 bases and J shed 5 bases, with 6 bases lying between them. This clonotype was picked up many times. The use of a sample-barcoded 5' primer and a J-beta primer mix characterized a second PCR of about 6 to 11 cycles. TCRdb re-called the 5' RACE reads with MiXCR, one entry per CDR3 protein. Of 1,800,000 or so distinct CDR3 sequences in the sample, roughly 43% were seen once. The V gene is TRBV6-5, the J gene TRBJ2-3, with D uncertain. Sequencing was carried out using blood. The sequence was collected from a human donor in good health. The CDR3 is CASSYSIGDTQYF. The CDR3 DNA is TGTGCCAGCAGTTACTCGATAGGAGATACGCAGTATTTT.